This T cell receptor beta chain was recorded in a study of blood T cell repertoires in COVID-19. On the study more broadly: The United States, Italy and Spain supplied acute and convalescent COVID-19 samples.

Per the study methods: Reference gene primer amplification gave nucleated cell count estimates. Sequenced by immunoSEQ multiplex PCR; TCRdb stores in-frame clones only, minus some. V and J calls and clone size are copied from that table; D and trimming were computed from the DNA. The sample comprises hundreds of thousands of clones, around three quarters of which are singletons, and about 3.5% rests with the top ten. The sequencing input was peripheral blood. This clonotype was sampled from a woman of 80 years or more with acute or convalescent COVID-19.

The CDR3 loop is CASSLERQGLGNTIYF. The CDR3 DNA follows: TGTGCCAGCAGCTTAGAGCGGCAGGGCCTGGGAAACACCATATATTTT. This chain uses TRBV11-2 with TRBJ1-3; TRBD1 is a possible D gene (5 bases). Germline CDR1 reads SGHAT; CDR2 reads FQNNGV. Trimming pared 0 bases from V and 4 bases from J, leaving 13 bases between. CDR3 length: 16 residues. Full variable domain (missing parts from reference TRBV11-2 and TRBJ1-3): EAGVAQSPRYKIIEKRQSVAFWCNPISGHATLYWYQQILGQGPKLLIQFQNNGVVDDSQLPKDRFSAERLKGVDSTLKIQPAKLEDSAVYLCASSLERQGLGNTIYFGEGSWLTVV.